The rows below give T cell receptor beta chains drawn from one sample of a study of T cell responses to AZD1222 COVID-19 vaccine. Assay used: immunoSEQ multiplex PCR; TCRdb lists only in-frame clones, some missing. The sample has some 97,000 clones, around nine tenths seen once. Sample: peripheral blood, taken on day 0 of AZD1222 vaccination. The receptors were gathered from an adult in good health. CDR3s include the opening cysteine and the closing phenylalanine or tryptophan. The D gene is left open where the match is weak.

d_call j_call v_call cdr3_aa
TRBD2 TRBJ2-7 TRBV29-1 CSVASGSSYEQYF
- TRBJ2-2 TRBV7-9 CASSQGSGELFF
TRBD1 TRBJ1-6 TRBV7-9 CASLGTANSPLHF
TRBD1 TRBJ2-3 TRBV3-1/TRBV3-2 CASSQKSRDRGPDTQYF
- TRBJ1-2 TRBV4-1 CASSHAPRLGAYGYTF
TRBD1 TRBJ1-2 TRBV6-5 CASRRDRGFYGYTF
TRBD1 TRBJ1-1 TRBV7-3 CASSTGADTEAFF
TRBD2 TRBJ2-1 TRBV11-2 CASRTSGGANEQFF
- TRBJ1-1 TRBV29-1 CSVAQGMNTEAFF
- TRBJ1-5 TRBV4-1 CASSQTGTFAGSQHF
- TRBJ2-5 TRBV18 CASSPNSGSETQYF
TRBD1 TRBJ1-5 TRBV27 CASSSTGGAVSGNQPQHF
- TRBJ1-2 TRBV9 CASSPIPYGGGGYTF
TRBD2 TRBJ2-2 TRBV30 CAWRTSRLTGELFF
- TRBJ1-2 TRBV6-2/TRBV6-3 CASSYSSRGFLDGYTF
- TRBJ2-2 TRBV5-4 CASSLGTLTGELFF
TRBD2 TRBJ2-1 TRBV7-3 CASSLDLAGGGEQFF
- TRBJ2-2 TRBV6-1 CASSEEIVATGELFF
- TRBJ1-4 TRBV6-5 CASSDISTNEKLFF
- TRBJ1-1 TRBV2 CASRLLNTEAFF
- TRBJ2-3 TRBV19 CASSRGGGLTDTQYF
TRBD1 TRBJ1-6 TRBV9 CASSLRTGGGSPLHF
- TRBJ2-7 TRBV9 CASSVGRQFRSYEQYF
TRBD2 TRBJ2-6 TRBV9 CASSAGTSDGANVLTF
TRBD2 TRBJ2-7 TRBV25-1 CASSELKAGGSYEQYF
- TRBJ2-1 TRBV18 CASSLLGQEQFF
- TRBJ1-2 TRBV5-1 CASSLAVDPGGGYTF
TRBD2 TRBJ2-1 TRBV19 CASSIEREVGNEQFF
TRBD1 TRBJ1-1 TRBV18 CASSPRTGTPLVGNTEAFF
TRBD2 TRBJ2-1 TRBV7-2 CASSLAPSGSNEQFF
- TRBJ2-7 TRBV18 CASSPIGTETYEQYF
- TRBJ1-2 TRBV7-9 CASSTRPGTYGYTF
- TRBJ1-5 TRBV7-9 CASSLGASTQPQHF
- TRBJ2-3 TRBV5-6 CASSLVLEDTQYF
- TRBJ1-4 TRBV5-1 CASTDNEKLFF
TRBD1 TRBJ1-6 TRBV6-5 CASGADRLNSPLHF
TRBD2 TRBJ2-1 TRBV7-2 CASSLRAGGAAGNEQFF
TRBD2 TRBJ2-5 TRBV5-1 CASSLGPSGEETQYF